Below, one TCR beta chain is given with its context. What it binds is not known. V lost 8 bases to trimming and J lost 7 bases, with 23 bases between them. This CDR3 contains 16 residues. Germline CDR1 is MDHEN and CDR2 is SYDVKM. This specimen comes from a study of OX40 agonist ivuxolimab in advanced cancers. General study findings and limits: Relatively little clonal expansion, among the lowest observed, appeared in partial responders at 0.1-3.0 mg/kg.

Generated by immunoSEQ multiplex PCR, the TCRdb table keeps only in-frame clones and is missing some. Found here are more than 95,000 clones, around 92% of them singletons; the top ten hold around 0.81%. J is TRBJ1-4 and V is TRBV28, with a possible D match to TRBD1 (6 bases). The receptor was isolated from an adult with an advanced solid tumor such as melanoma, head and neck, liver or kidney cancer. The material was CD4+ or CD8+ T cells sorted from blood, obtained in a trial of the OX40 agonist ivuxolimab. This CDR3 is CASQGWETQGGEKLFF. In DNA, the CDR3 is TGTGCCAGCCAGGGGTGGGAGACCCAAGGCGGTGAAAAACTGTTTTTT.